This T cell receptor (beta chain) was identified in a study of blood T cell repertoires in COVID-19. Study as a whole: Acute-phase and convalescent COVID-19 samples originated in the United States, Italy and Spain. Sources were T cells, B-cell-depleted T cells, or PBMCs; the material itself was cDNA or gDNA.

The protocol was immunoSEQ multiplex PCR, while the TCRdb copy is restricted to in-frame clones and leaves out a portion. Among 90,000 or so clones listed, 90% to 95% were seen once. The CDR3 has 14 amino acids. V lost 0 bases and J 5 bases, leaving 11 bases between the germline ends. CDR1 is SGHDT and CDR2 is YYEEEE in the germline V gene. The chain couples TRBV5-6 to TRBJ2-5; D is possibly TRBD2 (7 bases). Material for sequencing was peripheral blood. The sequence derives from a human donor with active COVID-19. The donor label of this sample is uncertain. Here the CDR3 DNA reads TGTGCCAGCAGCTTGGCCGGGGGGCCGGAGACCCAGTACTTC. Protein product: CASSLAGGPETQYF.